These 26 T cell receptor beta chains came from one sample sequenced in a study of control samples from healthy donors and cancer patients (TCRdb year 2020). Library creation used the immunoSEQ multiplex PCR assay. The table comes from immuneACCESS by way of TCRdb, which keeps in-frame sequences with V and J called. Part of the clones is missing from these tables; in studies checked, under half for an unresolved V gene and the rest for unknown reasons. This sample gives over 80,000 clones in total; 91% of them show up just once. 15% to 18% of the sample is taken by the ten largest. What was sequenced was blood. The receptor set was obtained from a man aged 25 to 40 in good health.

V is TRBV6-5 and J is TRBJ2-5; a weak D match, TRBD1 (6 bases). Germline CDR1 reads MNHEY; CDR2 reads SVGAGI. Trimming shortened V by 7 bases and J by 1 base, and 10 bases separated the two germline ends. The CDR3 runs 13 residues. CDR3 region: CASTSQGQETQYF. The DNA of the CDR3 is TGTGCCAGCACCTCACAGGGCCAAGAGACCCAGTACTTC.

The chain joins TRBV27 to TRBJ1-3; a weak D match, TRBD1 (5 bases). Germline assignment: CDR1 MNHEY and CDR2 SMNVEV (reference sequence). Trimming removed 5 bases at V and 8 bases at J, with 22 bases between. The CDR3 totals 16 residues. The CDR3 region is CASSAIQGGQRDTIYF. CDR3 bases: TGTGCCAGCAGTGCCATTCAGGGAGGCCAGCGGGACACCATATATTTT.

The rearrangement joins TRBV5-1 to TRBJ2-3; no clear D gene. The ends were cut back, 0 bases at V and 0 bases at J, with 11 bases in the middle. CDR1 SGHRS and CDR2 YFSETQ come from the germline V gene. This CDR3 region has 16 residues. This CDR3 is CASSLGVGLSTDTQYF. The CDR3 DNA reads as TGCGCCAGCAGCTTGGGAGTAGGTTTAAGCACAGATACGCAGTATTTT.

The rearrangement joins TRBV18 to TRBJ1-2; D unclear. Germline V CDR1 and CDR2: KGHSH, LQKENI. V lost 4 bases and J 8 bases, leaving 14 bases between the germline ends. This CDR3 comprises 13 residues. As DNA, the CDR3 is TGTGCCAGCTCACAAACACCTCCCGAGGGCTACACCTTC. Protein: CASSQTPPEGYTF.

This clone was observed once. The V and J genes are TRBV7-3 and TRBJ2-2; 8 bases are shared with TRBD2. The ends lost 5 bases at V and 0 bases at J; junction bases unmatched: 2. Per germline, CDR1 SGHTA and CDR2 FQGTGA. The CDR3 totals 15 residues. CDR3 DNA sequence: TGTGCCAGCAGCCCGGGGGGGGCGAACACCGGGGAGCTGTTTTTT. Amino acids: CASSPGGANTGELFF.

This rearrangement joins TRBV5-4 to TRBJ2-7, with 9 bases fitting TRBD1. After removal of 4 bases from V and 4 bases from J, the junction contained 3 bases not matched to a gene. The CDR3 spans 13 residues. Germline V gene sequence: CDR1 SGHNT, CDR2 YYREEE (reference sequence). The CDR3 nucleotides read TGTGCCAGCAGCAGGGGACAGGGTTACGAGCAGTACTTC. Amino acids: CASSRGQGYEQYF.

The J gene is TRBJ2-7, the V gene TRBV28, with TRBD1 as a possible D gene (6 bases). CDR1 is MDHEN and CDR2 is SYDVKM in the germline V gene. The CDR3 extends over 10 amino acids. CDR3 coding DNA: TGTTCGACAGGAACCTACGAGCAGTACTTC. Residues: CSTGTYEQYF.

The rearrangement links TRBV6-2 or TRBV6-3 to TRBJ2-3; TRBD2 matches 11 bases. The junction had 5 bases not matched to a gene; V was cut back by 4 bases and J by 2 bases. Germline CDR1 reads MNHEY; CDR2 reads SVGEGT. The CDR3 totals 16 residues. DNA of the CDR3: TGTGCCAGCAGTTCCGAACTAGCGGGGGTCACAGATACGCAGTATTTT. Translation: CASSSELAGVTDTQYF.

In this sample, this clone turned up once. This chain connects TRBV7-9 to TRBJ1-2, with D unresolved. This CDR3 region has 15 residues. CDR1 is SEHNR and CDR2 is FQNEAQ in the germline V gene (reference sequence). Trimming cost V 2 bases and J 5 bases, with 15 bases left between them. Here the CDR3 DNA reads TGTGCCAGCAGCTTAAGCGTATTGTCGGATTATGGCTACACCTTC. Translated: CASSLSVLSDYGYTF.

The chain is built from TRBV5-4 and TRBJ1-6, with D possibly matching TRBD1 (6 bases). There are 16 residues in the CDR3. Looked up from germline, CDR1 is SGHNT and CDR2 is YYREEE (reference sequence). The V gene lost 2 bases and the J gene lost 5 bases, with 14 bases spanning the gap. CDR3 region: CASSLQGLVHNSPLHF. CDR3 nucleotide sequence: TGTGCCAGCAGCTTACAGGGCTTGGTCCATAATTCACCCCTCCACTTT.

The chain carries TRBV4-1 and TRBJ2-7; D uncertain. CDR3 length equals 12 residues. With 1 base removed from V and 7 bases from J, the gap between germline ends came to 8 bases. Germline V gene lookup returns CDR1 MGHRA and CDR2 YSYEKL. The DNA of the CDR3 is TGCGCCAGCAGCCAAGTCTCCGAGGAGCAGTACTTC. Protein product: CASSQVSEEQYF.

A few counts support this clone. The V and J genes are TRBV7-9 and TRBJ1-2, with 8 nucleotides matching TRBD1. This CDR3 has 16 amino acids. Trimming cost V 5 bases and J 7 bases; bases outside gene matches: 15. Germline CDR1 and CDR2: SEHNR and FQNEAQ (reference sequence). The CDR3 nucleotides read TGTGCCAGCAGCGCCGGTACCGGACAGGGAGGCCGTGGCTACACCTTC. It yields the protein CASSAGTGQGGRGYTF.

J is TRBJ2-5 and V is TRBV11-1, with D perhaps TRBD1 (5 bases). This CDR3 comprises 15 residues. Trimming removed 5 bases from V and 6 bases from J, with 19 bases in between. The germline CDR1 and CDR2 sequences are SGHAT and FQDESV (reference sequence). Written as DNA, the CDR3 is TGTGCCAGCAGCCCCTATCAGGGATCGATGCAGACCCAGTACTTC. Its translation is CASSPYQGSMQTQYF.

This chain joins TRBV7-2 and TRBJ2-7; the D gene is possibly TRBD2 (6 bases). The CDR3 has 14 amino acids. V was pared by 0 bases and J by 6 bases, with 12 bases between. Germline-derived CDR1 and CDR2 are SGHTA and FQGNSA. CDR3 nucleotides: TGTGCCAGCAGCTTAGCGGGGGGACCTGGCGAGCAGTACTTC. This encodes CASSLAGGPGEQYF.

The rearrangement joins TRBV19 to TRBJ2-1; 14 bases match TRBD2. Germline trimming cut 2 bases from V and 6 bases from J; bases unmatched to any gene: 12. From germline, CDR1 is LNHDA and CDR2 SQIVND (reference sequence). This CDR3 spans 19 amino acids. The CDR3 nucleotides read TGTGCCAGTAGTATAAAGGCGACTAGCGGGAGGGCCGGGTTCAATGAGCAGTTCTTC. Encoded protein: CASSIKATSGRAGFNEQFF.

The rearrangement joins TRBV28 to TRBJ1-2; D ambiguous. The CDR3 spans 11 residues. CDR1 is MDHEN, CDR2 SYDVKM, per germline. With 6 bases removed from V and 3 bases from J, the gap between germline ends came to 5 bases. The CDR3 loop is CASRKDYGYTF. The DNA for the CDR3 is TGTGCCAGCAGGAAGGACTATGGCTACACCTTC.

The J gene is TRBJ2-7, the V gene TRBV10-1; 8 bases line up with TRBD1. V was pared by 3 bases and J by 5 bases, with 6 bases of the junction left unmatched. The CDR3 covers 14 residues. Germline V gene data show CDR1 as WNHNN and CDR2 as SYGVQD (reference sequence). CDR3: CASSERQGANEQYF. For the CDR3, the DNA is TGCGCCAGCAGTGAAAGGCAGGGGGCCAACGAGCAGTACTTC.

This chain links TRBV7-3 with TRBJ2-5, with 7 bases lining up with TRBD1. This CDR3 is built from 15 residues. Germline V gene lookup returns CDR1 SGHTA and CDR2 FQGTGA. Trimming at V came to 4 bases and at J to 1 base, leaving 6 bases not matched to a gene. The DNA for the CDR3 is TGTGCCAGCAGCTCCCTGGGGACAGTCCAAGAGACCCAGTACTTC. Amino acids: CASSSLGTVQETQYF.

The count of this clone is one. This chain uses TRBV18 with TRBJ1-5; 7 positions agree with TRBD1. CDR3 length: 15 residues. V lost 2 bases, J lost 3 bases, and 4 bases stayed unmatched. CDR1 and CDR2 (germline): KGHSH, LQKENI. This chain's CDR3 is CASSPATGANQPQHF. The CDR3 DNA sequence: TGTGCCAGCTCACCAGCTACAGGGGCCAATCAGCCCCAGCATTTT. The complete variable domain, with remaining parts taken from reference TRBV18 and TRBJ1-5, reads NAGVMQNPRHLVRRRGQEARLRCSPMKGHSHVYWYRQLPEEGLKFMVYLQKENIIDESGMPKERFSAEFPKEGPSILRIQQVVRGDSAAYFCASSPATGANQPQHFGDGTRLSIL.

V usage is TRBV5-4 and J usage is TRBJ1-1; TRBD1 aligns across 9 bases. Germline V lookup: CDR1 SGHNT, CDR2 YYREEE (reference sequence). The trim removed 4 bases at V and 11 bases at J, leaving 3 bases unmatched. The CDR3 runs 11 residues. CDR3 nucleotides: TGTGCCAGCAGCACCGGGACAGGGGCTTTCTTT. Its translation: CASSTGTGAFF.

V gene TRBV11-1 combines with J gene TRBJ2-5; TRBD1 aligns across 10 bases. The junction had 8 bases not matched to a gene; V was cut back by 6 bases and J by 7 bases. The CDR3 is made up of 14 amino acids. Germline CDR1 and CDR2: SGHAT and FQDESV (reference sequence). The CDR3 here is CASRGTGALGTQYF. In DNA, the CDR3 is TGTGCCAGCAGGGGGACAGGGGCCCTGGGGACCCAGTACTTC.

This clone was found a few times. The V and J genes are TRBV4-2 and TRBJ1-1; 9 nucleotides align to TRBD1. Germline V gene sequence: CDR1 LGHNA, CDR2 YNFKEQ. V lost 1 base, J lost 5 bases, and 5 bases stayed unmatched. The CDR3 consists of 15 residues. The CDR3 DNA is TGTGCCAGCAGCCAAGTCGGGACAGGGAGGACTGAAGCTTTCTTT. Amino acid sequence: CASSQVGTGRTEAFF.

The V gene is TRBV7-6, the J gene TRBJ2-1, with D perhaps TRBD2 (5 bases). V was clipped by 0 bases and J by 2 bases, with 14 bases between them. CDR3 length: 17 amino acids. Germline V gene sequence: CDR1 SGHVS, CDR2 FNYEAQ. The CDR3 spells CASSLAPASSTYNEQFF. In nucleotides, the CDR3 is TGTGCCAGCAGCTTAGCCCCGGCTAGCAGTACCTACAATGAGCAGTTCTTC.

This chain links TRBV18 with TRBJ2-5; 8 nucleotides align to TRBD2. There are 13 residues in the CDR3. V dropped 5 bases and J dropped 5; count of bases not matched to a gene: 4. The V gene's germline CDR1 is KGHSH and CDR2 LQKENI. CDR3 sequence reads: CASSSGLAETQYF. The CDR3 DNA sequence: TGTGCCAGCTCAAGCGGACTAGCTGAGACCCAGTACTTC.

The chain joins TRBV5-1 to TRBJ2-1; tentative D call: TRBD1 (6 bases). There are 16 residues in the CDR3. V was shortened by 0 bases and J by 0 bases, with 10 bases between the two germline ends. CDR1 is SGHRS, CDR2 YFSETQ, per germline. In DNA, the CDR3 is TGCGCCAGCAGCTTGGGGACAGCGAGCTCCTACAATGAGCAGTTCTTC. Its translation: CASSLGTASSYNEQFF.

This clone came up once. CDR3 residues: CASSIGDRGLQETQYF. The CDR3 DNA is TGCGCCAGCAGCATTGGCGACAGGGGGCTGCAAGAGACCCAGTACTTC. The chain has TRBV5-1 and TRBJ2-5, with 10 positions matching TRBD1. This CDR3 is 16 amino acids long. V lost 4 bases and J lost 2; bases outside the gene matches: 8. CDR1 is SGHRS, CDR2 YFSETQ, per germline. The whole variable domain, filled in from reference TRBV5-1 and TRBJ2-5, reads KAGVTQTPRYLIKTRGQQVTLSCSPISGHRSVSWYQQTPGQGLQFLFEYFSETQRNKGNFPGRFSGRQFSNSRSEMNVSTLELGDSALYLCASSIGDRGLQETQYFGPGTRLLVL.